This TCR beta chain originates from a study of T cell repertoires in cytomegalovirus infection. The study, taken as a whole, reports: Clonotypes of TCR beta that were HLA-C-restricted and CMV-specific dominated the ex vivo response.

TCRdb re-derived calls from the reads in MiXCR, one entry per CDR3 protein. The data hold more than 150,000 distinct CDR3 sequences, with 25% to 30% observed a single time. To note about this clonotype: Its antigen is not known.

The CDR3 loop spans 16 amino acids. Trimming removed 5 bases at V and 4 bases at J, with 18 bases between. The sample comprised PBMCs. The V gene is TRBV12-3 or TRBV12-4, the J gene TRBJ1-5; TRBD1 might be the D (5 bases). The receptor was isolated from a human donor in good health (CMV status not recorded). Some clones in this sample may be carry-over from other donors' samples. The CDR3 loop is CASSPAGGGPNQPQHF. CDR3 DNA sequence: TGTGCCAGCAGTCCCGCCGGGGGGGGTCCAAATCAGCCCCAGCATTTT.